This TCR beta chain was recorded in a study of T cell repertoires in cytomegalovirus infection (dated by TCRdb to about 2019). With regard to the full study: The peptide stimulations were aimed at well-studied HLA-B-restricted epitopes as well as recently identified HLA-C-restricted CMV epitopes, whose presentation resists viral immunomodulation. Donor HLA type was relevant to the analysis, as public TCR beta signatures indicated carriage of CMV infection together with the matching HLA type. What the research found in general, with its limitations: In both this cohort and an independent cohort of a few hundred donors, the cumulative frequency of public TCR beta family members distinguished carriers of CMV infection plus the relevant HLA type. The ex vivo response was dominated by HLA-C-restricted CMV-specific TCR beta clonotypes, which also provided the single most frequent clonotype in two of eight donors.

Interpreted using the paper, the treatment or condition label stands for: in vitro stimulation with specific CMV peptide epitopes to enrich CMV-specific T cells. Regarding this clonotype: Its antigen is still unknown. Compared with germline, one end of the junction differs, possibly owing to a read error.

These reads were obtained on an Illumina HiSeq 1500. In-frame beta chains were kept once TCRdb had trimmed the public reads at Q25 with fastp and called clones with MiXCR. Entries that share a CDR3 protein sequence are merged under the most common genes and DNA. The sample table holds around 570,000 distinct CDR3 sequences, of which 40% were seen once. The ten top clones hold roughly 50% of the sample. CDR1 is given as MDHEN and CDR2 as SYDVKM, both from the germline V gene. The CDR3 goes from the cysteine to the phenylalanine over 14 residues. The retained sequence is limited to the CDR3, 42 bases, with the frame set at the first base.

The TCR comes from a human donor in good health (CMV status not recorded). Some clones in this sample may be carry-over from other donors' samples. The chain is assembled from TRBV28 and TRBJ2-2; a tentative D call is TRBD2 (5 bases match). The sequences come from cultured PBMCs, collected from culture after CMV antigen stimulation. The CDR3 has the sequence CASSLTQNTGVLFF. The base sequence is TGTGCCAGCAGTTTAACACAGAACACCGGGGTGCTGTTTTTT.